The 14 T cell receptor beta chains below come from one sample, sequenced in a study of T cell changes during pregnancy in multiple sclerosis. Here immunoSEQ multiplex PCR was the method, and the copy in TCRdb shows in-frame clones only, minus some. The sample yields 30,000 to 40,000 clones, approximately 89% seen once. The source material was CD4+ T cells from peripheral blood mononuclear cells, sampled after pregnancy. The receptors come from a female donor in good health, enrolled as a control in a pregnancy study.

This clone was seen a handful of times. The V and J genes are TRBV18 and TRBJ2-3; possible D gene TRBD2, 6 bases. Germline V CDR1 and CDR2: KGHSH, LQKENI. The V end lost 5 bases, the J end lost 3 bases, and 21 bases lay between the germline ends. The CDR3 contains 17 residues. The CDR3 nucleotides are TGTGCCAGCTCATCAGTGCCCAAAGCGGGCCGGACAGATACGCAGTATTTT. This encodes CASSSVPKAGRTDTQYF.

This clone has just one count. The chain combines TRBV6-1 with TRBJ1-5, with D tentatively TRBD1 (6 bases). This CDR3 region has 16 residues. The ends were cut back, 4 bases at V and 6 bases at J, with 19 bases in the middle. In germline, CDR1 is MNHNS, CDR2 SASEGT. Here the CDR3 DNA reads TGTGCCAGCAGTGTGGGGCAAATCGCAGGGGCTCAGCCCCAGCATTTT. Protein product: CASSVGQIAGAQPQHF.

CDR3 amino acids: CASSPTGGSGGDEQFF. The CDR3 region has the DNA TGCGCCAGCAGCCCTACCGGCGGGAGCGGGGGGGATGAGCAGTTCTTC. The rearrangement uses TRBV5-1 and TRBJ2-1; TRBD2 aligns across 10 bases. V shed 4 bases, J shed 8 bases, and the junction held 12 bases outside the gene matches. Germline CDR1 reads SGHRS; CDR2 reads YFSETQ. CDR3 size: 16 residues.

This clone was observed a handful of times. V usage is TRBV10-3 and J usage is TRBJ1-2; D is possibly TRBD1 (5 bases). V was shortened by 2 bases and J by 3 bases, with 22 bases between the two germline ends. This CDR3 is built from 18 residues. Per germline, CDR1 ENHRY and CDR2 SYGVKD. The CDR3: CAISERPPGRDSDYGYTF. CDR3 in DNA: TGTGCCATCAGTGAGCGCCCTCCCGGACGGGACTCTGACTATGGCTACACCTTC.

CDR3 in DNA: TGTGCCAGCTCACCACCTTCAGGGGGCGCGGTTGTCTACGAGCAGTACTTC. It encodes CASSPPSGGAVVYEQYF. V is TRBV18 and J is TRBJ2-7; 8 positions agree with TRBD1. Germline values: CDR1 KGHSH, CDR2 LQKENI. This CDR3 has 17 residues. The J segment lost 3 bases and the V segment lost 0 bases, leaving 10 bases of the junction unmatched.

CDR3 protein: CSVADGAGTQYF. CDR3 coding DNA: TGCAGCGTAGCCGACGGAGCCGGTACGCAGTATTTT. This chain joins TRBV29-1 and TRBJ2-3, with D hard to call. The CDR3 extends over 12 amino acids. Trimming pared 6 bases from V and 8 bases from J, leaving 15 bases between. From germline, CDR1 is SQVTM and CDR2 ANQGSEA.

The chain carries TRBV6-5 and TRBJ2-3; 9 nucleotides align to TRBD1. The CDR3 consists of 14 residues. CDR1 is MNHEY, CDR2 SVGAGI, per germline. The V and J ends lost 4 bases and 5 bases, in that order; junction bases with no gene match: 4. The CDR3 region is CASSSGQGLDTQYF. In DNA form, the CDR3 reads TGTGCCAGCAGTTCCGGACAGGGGTTAGATACGCAGTATTTT.

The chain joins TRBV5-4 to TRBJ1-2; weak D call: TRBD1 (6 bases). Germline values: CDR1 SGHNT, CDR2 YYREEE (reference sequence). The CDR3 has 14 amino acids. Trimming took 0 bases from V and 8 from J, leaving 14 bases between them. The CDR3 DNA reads TGTGCCAGCAGCTTGGCACCAGGGGCGGGCGGCTACACCTTC. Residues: CASSLAPGAGGYTF.

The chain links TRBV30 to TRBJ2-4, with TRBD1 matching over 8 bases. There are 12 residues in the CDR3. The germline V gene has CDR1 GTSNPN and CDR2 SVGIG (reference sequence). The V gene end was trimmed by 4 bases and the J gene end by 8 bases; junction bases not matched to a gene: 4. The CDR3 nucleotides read TGTGCCTGGATAATGGACAGGGACATTCAGTACTTC. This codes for CAWIMDRDIQYF.

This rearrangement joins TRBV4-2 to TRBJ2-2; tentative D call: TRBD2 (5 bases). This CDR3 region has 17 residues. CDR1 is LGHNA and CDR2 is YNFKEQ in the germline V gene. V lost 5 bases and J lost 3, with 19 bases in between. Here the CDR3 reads CASSLSTTLTYTGELFF. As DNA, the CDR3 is TGTGCCAGCAGCTTATCGACTACCCTCACATACACCGGGGAGCTGTTTTTT.

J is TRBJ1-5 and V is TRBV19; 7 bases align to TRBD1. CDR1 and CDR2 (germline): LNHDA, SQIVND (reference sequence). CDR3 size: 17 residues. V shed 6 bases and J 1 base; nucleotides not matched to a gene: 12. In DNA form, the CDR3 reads TGTGCCAGTAGCTTTCATCCGGGACAGAGGAGCAATCAGCCCCAGCATTTT. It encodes CASSFHPGQRSNQPQHF.

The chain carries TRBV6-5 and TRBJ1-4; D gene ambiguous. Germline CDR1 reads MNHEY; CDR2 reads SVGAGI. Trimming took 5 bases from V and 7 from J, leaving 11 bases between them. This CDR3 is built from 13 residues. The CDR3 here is CASSRYGSEKLFF. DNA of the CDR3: TGTGCCAGCAGTCGGTACGGGAGTGAAAAACTGTTTTTT.

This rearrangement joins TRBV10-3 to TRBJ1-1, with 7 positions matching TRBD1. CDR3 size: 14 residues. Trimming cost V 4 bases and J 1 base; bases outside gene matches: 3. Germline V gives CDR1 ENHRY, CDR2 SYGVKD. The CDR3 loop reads CAISGQGGNTEAFF. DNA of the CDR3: TGTGCCATCAGTGGCCAGGGGGGGAACACTGAAGCTTTCTTT.

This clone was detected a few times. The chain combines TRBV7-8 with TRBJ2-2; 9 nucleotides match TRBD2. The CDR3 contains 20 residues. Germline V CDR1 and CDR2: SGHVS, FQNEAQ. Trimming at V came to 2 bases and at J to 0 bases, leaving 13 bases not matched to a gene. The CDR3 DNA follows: TGTGCCAGCAGCTTAAGGGCCCGGGGGGCTAGCGGGACGAACACCGGGGAGCTGTTTTTT. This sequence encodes CASSLRARGASGTNTGELFF. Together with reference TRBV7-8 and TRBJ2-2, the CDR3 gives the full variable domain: GAGVSQSPRYKVAKRGQDVALRCDPISGHVSLFWYQQALGQGPEFLTYFQNEAQLDKSGLPSDRFFAERPEGSVSTLKIQRTQQEDSAVYLCASSLRARGASGTNTGELFFGEGSRLTVL.